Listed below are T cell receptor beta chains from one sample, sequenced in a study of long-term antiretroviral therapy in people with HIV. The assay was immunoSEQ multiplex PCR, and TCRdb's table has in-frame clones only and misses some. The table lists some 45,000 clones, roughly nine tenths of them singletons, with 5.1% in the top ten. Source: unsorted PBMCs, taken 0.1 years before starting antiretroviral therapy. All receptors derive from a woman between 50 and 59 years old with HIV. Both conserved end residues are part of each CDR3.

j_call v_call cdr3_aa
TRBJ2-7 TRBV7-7 CASSLEPRTSKYEQYF
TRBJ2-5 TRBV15 CATSREIVLLKETQYF
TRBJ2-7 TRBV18 CASSTLAGEQYF
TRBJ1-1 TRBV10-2 CASSSKNTEAFF
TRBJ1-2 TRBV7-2 CASSAQDRGGYTF
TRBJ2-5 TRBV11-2 CASTPVGRGAETQYF
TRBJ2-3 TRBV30 CAWSVLRGDTQYF
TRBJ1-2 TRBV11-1 CAPTAYGYTF
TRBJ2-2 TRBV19 CASSTAIKTSVHGELFF
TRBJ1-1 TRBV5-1 CASSFQGIGGNTEAFF
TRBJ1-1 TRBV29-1 CSADGGDYDTEAFF
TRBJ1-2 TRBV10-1 CASSAAGGTSYTF
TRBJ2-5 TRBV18 CASSPARGETQYF
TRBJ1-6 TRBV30 CAWRSRSSYNSPLHF
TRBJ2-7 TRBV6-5 CASSYASGIGGEQYF
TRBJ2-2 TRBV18 CASSPISGSNEELFF
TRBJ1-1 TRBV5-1 CASSQSRDRVGGTEAFF
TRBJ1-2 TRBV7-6 CASSLAERNYGYTF
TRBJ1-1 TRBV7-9 CASSLGRGNTEAFF
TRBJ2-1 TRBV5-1 CASSFGGVGNEQFF
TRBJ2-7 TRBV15 CATSNDRGYEQYF
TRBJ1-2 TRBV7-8 CASSTDTAYNYGYTF
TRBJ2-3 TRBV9 CASSYGRGDTQYF
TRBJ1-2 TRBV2 CASRDPNYGYTF
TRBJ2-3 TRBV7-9 CASRYSGDTQYF
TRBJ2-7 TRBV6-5 CASSRTGLTYEQYF
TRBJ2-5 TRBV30 CARGTQETQYF
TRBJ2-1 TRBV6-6 CASYFSGGAGEQFF
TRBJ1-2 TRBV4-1 CASSQDRGASNYGYTF
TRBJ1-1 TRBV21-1 CASIRQGRSTEAFF
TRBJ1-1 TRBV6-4 CASRAAAQGANTEAFF
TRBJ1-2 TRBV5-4 CASSLVRTTHYTF
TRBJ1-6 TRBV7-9 CASSAPGQHNSPLHF
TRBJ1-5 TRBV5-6 CASSSFRVRNQPQHF
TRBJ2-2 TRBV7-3 CAGGLSNTGELFF
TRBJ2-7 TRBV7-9 CASSLRAYEQYF
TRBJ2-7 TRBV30 CAWRLEEGQYF
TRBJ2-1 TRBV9 CASSFLSGGYNEQFF
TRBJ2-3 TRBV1 CTSSLFQVPTPSTDTQYF
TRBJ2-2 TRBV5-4 CASSLEQNTGELFF
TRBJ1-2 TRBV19 CASSLPGQGKGGYTF
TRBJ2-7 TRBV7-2 CASSLGDRGSYEQYF
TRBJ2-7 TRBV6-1 CASSEDRSSSYEQYF
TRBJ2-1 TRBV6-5 CASRTPVGAGEQFF
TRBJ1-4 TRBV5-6 CASSLAATNEKLFF
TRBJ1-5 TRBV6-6 CASRGGQEGNQPQHF
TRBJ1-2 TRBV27 CATAIRGVYGYTF
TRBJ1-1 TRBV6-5 CASSYSRTVNTEAFF
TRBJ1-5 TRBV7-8 CASSRTGTGNQPQHF
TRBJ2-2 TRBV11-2 CASSLDLYHITGELFF
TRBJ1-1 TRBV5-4 CASSLGVGTVSEAFF
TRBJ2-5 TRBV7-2 CASSLGTGDGETQYF
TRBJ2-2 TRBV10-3 CAIFSGQGNTGELFF
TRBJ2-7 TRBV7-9 CASSLPAGGISYEQYF
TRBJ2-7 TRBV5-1 CASSSQGLGKEQYF
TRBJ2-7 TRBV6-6 CASSRTVYEQYF
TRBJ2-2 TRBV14 CASSPQGSTGELFF
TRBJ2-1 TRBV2 CASSGTRGLNEQFF
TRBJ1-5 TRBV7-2 CASSTPGNQPQHF
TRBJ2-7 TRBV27 CASSPNPGVTEQYF